The 12 T cell receptor beta chains reported below all come from one sample, sequenced in a study of STAT5B mutations in CD4+ large granular lymphocyte leukemia. Using immunoSEQ multiplex PCR, the repertoire was profiled, and TCRdb retains in-frame clones only, with some absent. Of tens of thousands of clones listed, 70% to 80% are singletons. Material for sequencing was CD4+ T cells from blood buffy coats. Receptors originate from a human donor in good health.

This chain links TRBV9 with TRBJ2-2, with D possibly called TRBD1 or TRBD2 (6 bases each). Trimming took off 1 base at V and 5 bases at J, with 12 bases between the two ends. The CDR3 consists of 15 residues. Germline V gene data show CDR1 as SGDLS and CDR2 as YYNGEE. The CDR3 region has the DNA TGTGCCAGCAGCGTAAGGGGGGATTGGACCGGGGAGCTGTTTTTT. Protein: CASSVRGDWTGELFF.

The chain links TRBV5-1 to TRBJ1-1; TRBD1 might be the D (5 bases). CDR1 and CDR2 (germline): SGHRS, YFSETQ. V was clipped by 4 bases and J by 1 base, with 11 bases between them. CDR3 length: 14 residues. CDR3 in amino acids: CASSTGTGNTEAFF. DNA of the CDR3: TGCGCCAGCAGCACCGGGACGGGGAACACTGAAGCTTTCTTT.

The chain employs TRBV11-3 and TRBJ2-3; 7 bases map to TRBD1. In germline, CDR1 is SGHNT, CDR2 YENEEA. CDR3 length equals 15 residues. J was trimmed by 5 bases and V by 1 base; bases with no gene match: 6. This chain's CDR3 is CASSLGTGAQDTQYF. The DNA for the CDR3 is TGTGCCAGCAGCTTAGGAACAGGGGCGCAAGATACGCAGTATTTT.

The gene calls are TRBV5-3 and TRBJ2-1; D is ambiguous. TRBV5-3 is annotated as an ORF whose role is uncertain. The CDR3 loop spans 15 amino acids. Trimming removed 1 base at V and 0 bases at J, with 8 bases between. The CDR3 coding sequence is TGTGCCAGAAGCTTGCAGATTAGCTCCTACAATGAGCAGTTCTTC. Its translation: CARSLQISSYNEQFF.

The rearrangement uses TRBV5-1 and TRBJ2-3; 13 bases align to TRBD2. Unmatched junction bases numbered 4, after V lost 4 bases and J lost 2 bases. The CDR3 totals 16 residues. Per germline, CDR1 SGHRS and CDR2 YFSETQ. CDR3 sequence (DNA): TGCGCCAGCAGCAGGGGACTAGCGGGATTCACAGATACGCAGTATTTT. Translation: CASSRGLAGFTDTQYF.

This clone was observed a few times. The chain employs TRBV7-3 and TRBJ2-3; perhaps D is TRBD1 or TRBD2 (5 bases each). The CDR3 contains 14 residues. Trimming took off 4 bases at V and 6 bases at J, with 14 bases between the two ends. Germline V CDR1 and CDR2: SGHTA, FQGTGA. CDR3 loop: CASSSGPTLDTQYF. The DNA for the CDR3 is TGTGCCAGCAGCTCGGGACCTACGCTGGATACGCAGTATTTT.

This chain's CDR3 is CASSTAGTSGHNEQFF. Here the CDR3 DNA reads TGTGCCAGCAGCACAGCCGGGACTAGCGGACACAATGAGCAGTTCTTC. The J gene is TRBJ2-1, the V gene TRBV11-3; 11 bases match TRBD2. In germline, CDR1 is SGHNT, CDR2 YENEEA. The CDR3 has 16 residues. Losses at the gene ends were 5 bases for V and 5 bases for J; bases not matched to a gene: 8.

The chain is built from TRBV27 and TRBJ2-7; D is possibly TRBD1 (6 bases). This CDR3 has 13 residues. V was cut by 2 bases and J by 6 bases, with 11 bases left in between. The V gene's germline CDR1 is MNHEY and CDR2 SMNVEV (reference sequence). The CDR3 region is CASSLTTGSEQYF. DNA of the CDR3: TGTGCCAGCAGTTTAACTACAGGGTCCGAGCAGTACTTC.

The chain uses TRBV11-2 and TRBJ1-4; weak D call: TRBD1 (5 bases). This CDR3 has 14 residues. V was shortened by 3 bases and J by 7 bases, with 12 bases between the two germline ends. Per germline, CDR1 SGHAT and CDR2 FQNNGV. CDR3 sequence: CASSFRQGGEKLFF. CDR3 bases: TGTGCCAGCAGCTTTCGGCAGGGTGGTGAAAAACTGTTTTTT.

V usage is TRBV19 and J usage is TRBJ2-1; perhaps TRBD2 as D (7 bases). CDR1 is LNHDA, CDR2 SQIVND, per germline (reference sequence). There are 14 residues in the CDR3. V was cut by 6 bases and J by 2 bases, with 11 bases left in between. The CDR3 DNA is TGTGCCAGTAGACGGGGGGCTCCCTACAATGAGCAGTTCTTC. Its protein product is CASRRGAPYNEQFF. The full variable domain, its missing parts supplied by reference TRBV19 and TRBJ2-1, is DGGITQSPKYLFRKEGQNVTLSCEQNLNHDAMYWYRQDPGQGLRLIYYSQIVNDFQKGDIAEGYSVSREKKESFPLTVTSAQKNPTAFYLCASRRGAPYNEQFFGPGTRLTVL.

The sample holds one count of this clone. The chain carries TRBV4-3 and TRBJ2-1; D possibly corresponds to TRBD2 (5 bases). This CDR3 region has 16 residues. Trimming left V 4 bases short and J 8 bases short, with 21 bases between. Germline V gene data show CDR1 as LGHNA and CDR2 as YSLEER. For the CDR3, the DNA is TGCGCCAGCAGCCCGGCTGGGAGTCTCCCCTTGGATGAGCAGTTCTTC. It specifies CASSPAGSLPLDEQFF.

The chain has TRBV9 and TRBJ2-1; TRBD2 agrees at 8 bases. V lost 0 bases to trimming and J lost 7 bases; unmatched junction nucleotides: 6. The CDR3 is 15 amino acids. CDR1 and CDR2 (germline): SGDLS, YYNGEE. The CDR3 DNA is TGTGCCAGCAGCGTAGGTGGCGGGAGGACGAATGAGCAGTTCTTC. Residues: CASSVGGGRTNEQFF.